The 14 T cell receptor beta chains below were found in one sample sequenced in a study of long-term antiretroviral therapy in people with HIV. The assay used was immunoSEQ (version v3.0), run at survey level. TCRdb's copy holds only in-frame clones and misses some; the assay was immunoSEQ multiplex PCR. The repertoire holds 9,500 to 15,000 clones, with over 70% as singletons. The material was unsorted PBMCs, obtained just under 3.2 years before starting antiretroviral therapy. These receptor sequences come from a middle-aged man with HIV.

The rearrangement links TRBV30 to TRBJ1-2, with a possible D match to TRBD1 (6 bases). The CDR3 is made up of 13 amino acids. Trimming took off 2 bases at V and 7 bases at J, with 14 bases between the two ends. The germline CDR1 and CDR2 sequences are GTSNPN and SVGIG (reference sequence). The CDR3 loop reads CAWSRQGSTGYTF. In nucleotides, the CDR3 is TGTGCCTGGAGTCGGCAGGGGAGTACTGGCTACACCTTC.

The V gene is TRBV28, the J gene TRBJ2-3, with D possibly TRBD2 on 5 matching bases. Germline V gene sequence: CDR1 MDHEN, CDR2 SYDVKM. Trimming shortened V by 7 bases and J by 1 base, and 15 bases separated the two germline ends. The CDR3 sequence is 15 residues long. In DNA, the CDR3 is TGTGCCAGCATCTCCCGAGGGTCTGGCACAGATACGCAGTATTTT. Amino acids: CASISRGSGTDTQYF.

This clone was found once. V gene TRBV6-6 combines with J gene TRBJ2-7; D uncertain. The V end lost 11 bases, the J end lost 2 bases, and 10 bases lay between the germline ends. The CDR3 is 11 residues long. The germline V gene encodes CDR1 MNHNY and CDR2 SVGAGI (reference sequence). In DNA form, the CDR3 reads TGTGCCCTGGGCGACACCTACGAGCAGTACTTC. This gives the protein CALGDTYEQYF.

This sequence joins TRBV27 and TRBJ1-2; maybe TRBD1 (5 bases). In germline, CDR1 is MNHEY, CDR2 SMNVEV (reference sequence). The CDR3 consists of 13 residues. The V and J ends lost 2 bases and 2 bases respectively, with 6 bases between them. Here the CDR3 DNA reads TGTGCCAGCAGTTTAACAGGAAACTATGGCTACACCTTC. Protein sequence: CASSLTGNYGYTF.

The chain joins TRBV2 to TRBJ1-2, with 9 bases that match TRBD1. V trimming: 2 bases; J trimming: 4 bases; junction bases outside the gene matches: 11. Germline assignment: CDR1 SNHLY and CDR2 FYNNEI. There are 17 residues in the CDR3. The CDR3 DNA is TGTGCCAGCAGTGAATCGGAACAGGGGGCTACTCCCTATGGCTACACCTTC. Its protein is CASSESEQGATPYGYTF.

The CDR3 region has the DNA TGTGCCAGCAGGGCAACTACCGGGACCTTCGTCTATGGCTACACCTTC. Residues: CASRATTGTFVYGYTF. The chain has TRBV2 and TRBJ1-2; D perhaps matches TRBD1 (5 bases). CDR1 and CDR2 (germline): SNHLY, FYNNEI. CDR3 length equals 16 residues. V lost 6 bases and J lost 4, with 21 bases in between. Full variable domain (remainder filled in from reference TRBV2 and TRBJ1-2): EPEVTQTPSHQVTQMGQEVILRCVPISNHLYFYWYRQILGQKVEFLVSFYNNEISEKSEIFDDQFSVERPDGSNFTLKIRSTKLEDSAMYFCASRATTGTFVYGYTFGSGTRLTVV.

This clone was counted only a few times. The CDR3 is CASSLAPTDTDEQYF. CDR3 nucleotide sequence: TGTGCCAGCAGCTTAGCACCGACTGATACCGACGAGCAGTACTTC. The chain employs TRBV7-8 and TRBJ2-7, with no clear D. V lost 0 bases to trimming and J lost 5 bases, with 14 bases between them. The length of the CDR3 is 15 residues. Germline loops: CDR1 SGHVS, CDR2 FQNEAQ. Using reference TRBV7-8 and TRBJ2-7 for the parts outside the CDR3, the full variable domain is GAGVSQSPRYKVAKRGQDVALRCDPISGHVSLFWYQQALGQGPEFLTYFQNEAQLDKSGLPSDRFFAERPEGSVSTLKIQRTQQEDSAVYLCASSLAPTDTDEQYFGPGTRLTVT.

Only one count was recorded for this clone. The J gene is TRBJ2-1, the V gene TRBV5-4; the match to TRBD2 covers 9 bases. With V trimmed by 3 bases and J by 4 bases, 5 bases remained unmatched. Germline values: CDR1 SGHNT, CDR2 YYREEE (reference sequence). CDR3 length: 15 residues. The CDR3 sequence is CASSSLAGTYNEQFF. The CDR3 DNA reads as TGTGCCAGCAGCTCCCTAGCGGGAACGTACAATGAGCAGTTCTTC.

This chain links TRBV7-3 with TRBJ2-2; TRBD1 agrees at 8 bases. J lost 6 bases, V lost 7 bases, and 7 bases had no gene match. This CDR3 is built from 14 residues. Germline lookup yields CDR1 SGHTA and CDR2 FQGTGA. CDR3 protein: CASNTGGAAGELFF. The DNA of the CDR3 is TGTGCCAGCAACACAGGGGGAGCGGCCGGGGAGCTGTTTTTT.

J is TRBJ2-4 and V is TRBV10-1; D is uncertain. CDR1 and CDR2 (germline): WNHNN, SYGVQD (reference sequence). The ends were cut back, 8 bases at V and 4 bases at J, with 12 bases in the middle. CDR3 length equals 13 residues. The CDR3 DNA follows: TGCGCCAGCTATGAGGTAACTAAAAACATTCAGTACTTC. Translation gives CASYEVTKNIQYF.

The chain combines TRBV7-8 with TRBJ2-7, with D hard to call. Trimming stripped 5 bases from V and 5 bases from J, with 4 bases between. Germline V gives CDR1 SGHVS, CDR2 FQNEAQ. This CDR3 has 10 residues. CDR3 bases: TGTGCCAGCAGCCTGCACGAGCAGTACTTC. Its translation is CASSLHEQYF.

This chain joins TRBV6-1 and TRBJ2-7, with TRBD1 identical over 8 bases. J was trimmed by 3 bases and V by 2 bases; bases with no gene match: 6. Germline V gene data show CDR1 as MNHNS and CDR2 as SASEGT. The length of the CDR3 is 15 residues. DNA for the CDR3: TGTGCCAGCAGTGAATGGTCAGGGGGCATCTACGAGCAGTACTTC. Protein sequence: CASSEWSGGIYEQYF.

This clone was counted between two and nine times. The rearrangement uses TRBV27 and TRBJ1-2, with 8 bases aligning to TRBD1. V trimming: 6 bases; J trimming: 2 bases; junction bases outside the gene matches: 2. In germline, CDR1 is MNHEY, CDR2 SMNVEV (reference sequence). The CDR3 spans 13 residues. CDR3 region: CASSYRGNYGYTF. DNA of the CDR3: TGTGCCAGCAGCTACAGGGGGAACTATGGCTACACCTTC.

V and J are TRBV7-8 and TRBJ2-3; D perhaps matches TRBD2 (6 bases). Per germline, CDR1 SGHVS and CDR2 FQNEAQ. This CDR3 spans 17 amino acids. Trimming left V 1 base short and J 6 bases short, with 20 bases between. The CDR3, as DNA: TGTGCCAGCAGCTTAGACTTGGACGGGGGAAGGGCGGATACGCAGTATTTT. This encodes CASSLDLDGGRADTQYF.